This T cell receptor (beta chain) was sequenced during a study of OX40 agonist ivuxolimab in advanced cancers. Only in-frame clones appear in the TCRdb table, and some are missing; sequencing was by immunoSEQ multiplex PCR. Of some 64,000 clones in the sample, about 89% were seen once. CDR3 length equals 13 residues. The V gene lost 4 bases and the J gene lost 3 bases, with 10 bases spanning the gap. The V gene's germline CDR1 is SGHRS and CDR2 YFSETQ. Of note for this clone: Its specificity is unknown.

Study-level points and caveats: The CD4+ and CD8+ T cells in the blood had expanded clonally by week 6 at 0.1 to 3.0 mg/kg.

This sequence joins TRBV5-1 and TRBJ1-2, with a possible D match to TRBD1 (5 bases). This specimen consisted of CD4+ or CD8+ T cells sorted from blood, obtained in a trial of the OX40 agonist ivuxolimab. The origin of this receptor is an adult with an advanced solid tumor such as melanoma, head and neck, liver or kidney cancer. DNA of the CDR3: TGCGCCAGCAGCCACGGCAGGGACTATGGCTACACCTTC. This translates into CASSHGRDYGYTF.